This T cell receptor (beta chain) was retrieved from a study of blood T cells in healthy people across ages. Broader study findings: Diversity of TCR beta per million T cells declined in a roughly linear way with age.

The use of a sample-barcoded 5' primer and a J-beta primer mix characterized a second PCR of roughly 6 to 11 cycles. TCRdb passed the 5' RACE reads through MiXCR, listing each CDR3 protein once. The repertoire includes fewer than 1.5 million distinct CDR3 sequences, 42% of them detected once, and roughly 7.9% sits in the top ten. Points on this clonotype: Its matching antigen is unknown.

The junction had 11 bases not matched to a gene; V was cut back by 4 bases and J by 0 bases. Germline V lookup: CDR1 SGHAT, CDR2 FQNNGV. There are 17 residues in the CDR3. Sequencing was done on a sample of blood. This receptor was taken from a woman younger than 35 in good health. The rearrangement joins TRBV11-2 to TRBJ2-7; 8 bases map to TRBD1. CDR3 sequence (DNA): TGTGCCAGCAGCTCCGGGACAGGAGGCTATGTCTCCTACGAGCAGTACTTC. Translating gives CASSSGTGGYVSYEQYF.